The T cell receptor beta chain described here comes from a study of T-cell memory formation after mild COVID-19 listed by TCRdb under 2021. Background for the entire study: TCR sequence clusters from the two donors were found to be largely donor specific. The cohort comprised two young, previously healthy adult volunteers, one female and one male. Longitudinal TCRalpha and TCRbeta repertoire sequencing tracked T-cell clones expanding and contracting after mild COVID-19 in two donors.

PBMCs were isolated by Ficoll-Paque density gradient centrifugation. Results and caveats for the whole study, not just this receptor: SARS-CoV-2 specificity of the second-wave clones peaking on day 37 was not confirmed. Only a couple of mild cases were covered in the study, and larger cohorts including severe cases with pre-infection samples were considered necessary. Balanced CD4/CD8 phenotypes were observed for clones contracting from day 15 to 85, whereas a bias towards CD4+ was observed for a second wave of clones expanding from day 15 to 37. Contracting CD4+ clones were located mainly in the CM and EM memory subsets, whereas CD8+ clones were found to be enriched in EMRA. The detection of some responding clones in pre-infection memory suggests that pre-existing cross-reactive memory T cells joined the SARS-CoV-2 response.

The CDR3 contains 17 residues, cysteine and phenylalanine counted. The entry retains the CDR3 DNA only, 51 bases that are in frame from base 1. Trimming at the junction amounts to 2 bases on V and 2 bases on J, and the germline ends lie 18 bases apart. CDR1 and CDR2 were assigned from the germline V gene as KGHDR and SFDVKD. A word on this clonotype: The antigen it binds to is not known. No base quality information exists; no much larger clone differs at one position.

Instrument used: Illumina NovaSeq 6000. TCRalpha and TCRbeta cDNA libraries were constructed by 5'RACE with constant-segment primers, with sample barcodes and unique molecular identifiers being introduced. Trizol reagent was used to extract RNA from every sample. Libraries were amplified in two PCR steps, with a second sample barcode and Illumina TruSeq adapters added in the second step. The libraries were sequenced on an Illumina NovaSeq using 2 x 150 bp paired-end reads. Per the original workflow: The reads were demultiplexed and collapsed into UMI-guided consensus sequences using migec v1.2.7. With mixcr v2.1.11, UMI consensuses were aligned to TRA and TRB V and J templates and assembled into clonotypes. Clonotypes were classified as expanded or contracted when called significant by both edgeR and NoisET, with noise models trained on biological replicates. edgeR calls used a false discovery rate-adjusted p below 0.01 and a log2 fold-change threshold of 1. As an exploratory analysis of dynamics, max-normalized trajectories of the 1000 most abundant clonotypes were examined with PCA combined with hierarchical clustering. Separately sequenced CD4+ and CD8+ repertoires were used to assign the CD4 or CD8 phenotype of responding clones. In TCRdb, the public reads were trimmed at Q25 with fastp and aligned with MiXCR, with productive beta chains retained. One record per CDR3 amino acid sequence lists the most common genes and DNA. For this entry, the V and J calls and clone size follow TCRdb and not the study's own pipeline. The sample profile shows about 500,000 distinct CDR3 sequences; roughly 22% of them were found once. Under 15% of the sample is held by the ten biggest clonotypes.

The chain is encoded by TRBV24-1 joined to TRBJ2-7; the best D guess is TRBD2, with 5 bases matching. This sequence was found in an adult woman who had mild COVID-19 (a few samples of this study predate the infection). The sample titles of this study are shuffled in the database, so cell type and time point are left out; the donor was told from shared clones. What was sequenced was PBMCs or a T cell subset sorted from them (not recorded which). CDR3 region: CATSDSPADGLTYEQYF. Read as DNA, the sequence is TGTGCCACCAGTGATTCCCCCGCGGACGGACTGACCTACGAGCAGTACTTC.